This is a list of T cell receptor beta chains from one sample in a study of T cells in localized non-small cell lung cancer. Clones were sequenced by immunoSEQ multiplex PCR, and TCRdb holds only the in-frame ones, with some missing. The sample lists 20,000 to 30,000 clones; approximately 88% were seen once. The sequences come from PBMCs, collected before any cancer treatment. These receptors were obtained from a man between 35 and 75 years old with stage II lung adenocarcinoma. The CDR3 runs from the conserved cysteine through the conserved F or W. A D gene is named only where the DNA matches it firmly. Expanded clones are given a class, and other clones once, few, many or no size at all.

-	once	TRBV19	TRBJ1-4	TGTGCCAGTTCCGTTGTAACTAATGAAAAACTGTTTTTT	CASSVVTNEKLFF
TRBD2	once	TRBV18	TRBJ2-1	TGTGCCAGCTCGGCTGGCGGGAGTACTTCCGGAAATGAGCAGTTCTTC	CASSAGGSTSGNEQFF
TRBD1	once	TRBV18	TRBJ2-3	TGTGCCAGCTCACCATCCAGGGGGTTTGGTGATACGCAGTATTTT	CASSPSRGFGDTQYF
-	-	TRBV6-6	TRBJ2-2	TGTGCCAGCAGCACGACAGTGAACACCGGGGAGCTGTTTTTT	CASSTTVNTGELFF
-	-	TRBV6-5	TRBJ2-2	TGTGCCAGCAGTCAGACTCTCACCGGGGAGCTGTTTTTT	CASSQTLTGELFF
TRBD1	once	TRBV28	TRBJ1-2	TGTGCCAGCAGTTTCCCGGGACAGGGGGCAAAAGGCTATGGCTACACCTTC	CASSFPGQGAKGYGYTF
TRBD1	-	TRBV5-1	TRBJ2-1	TGCGCCAGCAGCGAGGGACAGGGGGCCGGTGAGCAGTTCTTC	CASSEGQGAGEQFF
-	-	TRBV4-1	TRBJ2-7	TGCGCCAGCAGCCAAGCCTTCGGTCCCGGCCCCTACGAGCAGTACTTC	CASSQAFGPGPYEQYF
-	-	TRBV27	TRBJ2-3	TGTGCCAGCAGTCCTGATAACACAGATACGCAGTATTTT	CASSPDNTDTQYF
-	-	TRBV6-6	TRBJ1-1	TGTGCCAGCAGTTACTATGGCGCCCTGAGGACTGAAGCTTTCTTT	CASSYYGALRTEAFF